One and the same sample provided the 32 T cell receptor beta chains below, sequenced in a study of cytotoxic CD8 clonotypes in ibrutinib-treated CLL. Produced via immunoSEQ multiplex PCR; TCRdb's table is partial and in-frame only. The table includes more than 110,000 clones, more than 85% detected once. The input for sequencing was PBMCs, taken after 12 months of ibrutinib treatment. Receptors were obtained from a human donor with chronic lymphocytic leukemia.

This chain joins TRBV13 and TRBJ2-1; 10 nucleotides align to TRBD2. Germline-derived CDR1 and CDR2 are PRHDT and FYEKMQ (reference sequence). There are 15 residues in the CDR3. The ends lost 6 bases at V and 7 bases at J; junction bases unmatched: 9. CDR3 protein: CASRLLAGRLNEQFF. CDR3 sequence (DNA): TGTGCCAGCAGACTACTAGCGGGGAGGTTGAATGAGCAGTTCTTC.

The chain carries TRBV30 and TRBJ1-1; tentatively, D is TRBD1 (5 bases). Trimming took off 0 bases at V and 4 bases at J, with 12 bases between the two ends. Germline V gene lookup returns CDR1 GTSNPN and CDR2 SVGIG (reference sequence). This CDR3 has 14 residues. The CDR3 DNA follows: TGTGCCTGGAGTGTGGAGATCAGGGTCACTGAAGCTTTCTTT. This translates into CAWSVEIRVTEAFF.

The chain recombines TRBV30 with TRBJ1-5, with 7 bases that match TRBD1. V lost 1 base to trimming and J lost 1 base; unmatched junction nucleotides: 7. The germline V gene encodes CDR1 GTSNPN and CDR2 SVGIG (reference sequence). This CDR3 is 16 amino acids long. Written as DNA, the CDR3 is TGTGCCTGGAGTGGCCCCCTGACAGGGAGCAATCAGCCCCAGCATTTT. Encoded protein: CAWSGPLTGSNQPQHF.

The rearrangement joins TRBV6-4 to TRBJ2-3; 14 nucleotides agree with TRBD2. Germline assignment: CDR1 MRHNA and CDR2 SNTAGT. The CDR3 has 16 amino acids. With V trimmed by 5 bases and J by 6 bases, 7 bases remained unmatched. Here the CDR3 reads CASSPRGTSGSDTQYF. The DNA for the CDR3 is TGTGCCAGCAGTCCTCGAGGGACTAGCGGGAGTGATACGCAGTATTTT.

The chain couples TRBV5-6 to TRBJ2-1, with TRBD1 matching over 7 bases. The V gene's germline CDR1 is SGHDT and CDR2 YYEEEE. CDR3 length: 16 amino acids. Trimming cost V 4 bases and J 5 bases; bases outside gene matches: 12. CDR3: CASSTAVRQGNNEQFF. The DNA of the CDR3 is TGTGCCAGCAGCACGGCGGTTCGACAGGGCAACAATGAGCAGTTCTTC.

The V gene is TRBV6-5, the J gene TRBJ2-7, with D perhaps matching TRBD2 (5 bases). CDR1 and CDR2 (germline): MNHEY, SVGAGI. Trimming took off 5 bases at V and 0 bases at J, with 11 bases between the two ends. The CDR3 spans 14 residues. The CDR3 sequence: CASSSGLSSYEQYF. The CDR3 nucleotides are TGTGCCAGCAGTAGTGGACTCAGCTCCTACGAGCAGTACTTC.

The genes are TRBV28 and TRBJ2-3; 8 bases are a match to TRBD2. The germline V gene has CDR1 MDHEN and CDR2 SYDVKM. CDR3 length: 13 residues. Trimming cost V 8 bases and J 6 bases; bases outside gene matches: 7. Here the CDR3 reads CASLAGLGDTQYF. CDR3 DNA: TGTGCCAGCCTAGCGGGCCTCGGGGATACGCAGTATTTT. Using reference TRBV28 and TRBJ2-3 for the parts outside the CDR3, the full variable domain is DVKVTQSSRYLVKRTGEKVFLECVQDMDHENMFWYRQDPGLGLRLIYFSYDVKMKEKGDIPEGYSVSREKKERFSLILESASTNQTSMYLCASLAGLGDTQYFGPGTRLTVL.

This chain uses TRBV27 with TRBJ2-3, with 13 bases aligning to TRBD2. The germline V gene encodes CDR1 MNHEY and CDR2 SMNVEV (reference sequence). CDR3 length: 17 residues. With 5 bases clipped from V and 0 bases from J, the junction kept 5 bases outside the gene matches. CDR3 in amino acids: CASSLGLAGVSTDTQYF. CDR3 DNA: TGTGCCAGCAGTCTAGGACTAGCGGGAGTTAGCACAGATACGCAGTATTTT.

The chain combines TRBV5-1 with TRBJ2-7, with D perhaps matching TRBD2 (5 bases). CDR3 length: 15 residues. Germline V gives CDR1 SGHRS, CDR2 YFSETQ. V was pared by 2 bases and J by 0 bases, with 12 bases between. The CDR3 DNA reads TGCGCCAGCAGCTTTGTTGCGGGTTTCTCCTACGAGCAGTACTTC. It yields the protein CASSFVAGFSYEQYF.

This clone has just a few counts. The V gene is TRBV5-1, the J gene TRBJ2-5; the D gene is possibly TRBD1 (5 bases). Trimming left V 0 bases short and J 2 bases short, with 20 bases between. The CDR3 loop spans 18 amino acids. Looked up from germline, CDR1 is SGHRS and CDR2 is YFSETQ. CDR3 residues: CASSLGGTSYPVQETQYF. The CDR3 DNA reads TGCGCCAGCAGCTTGGGGGGCACGAGTTACCCCGTACAAGAGACCCAGTACTTC. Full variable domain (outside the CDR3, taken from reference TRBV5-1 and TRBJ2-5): KAGVTQTPRYLIKTRGQQVTLSCSPISGHRSVSWYQQTPGQGLQFLFEYFSETQRNKGNFPGRFSGRQFSNSRSEMNVSTLELGDSALYLCASSLGGTSYPVQETQYFGPGTRLLVL.

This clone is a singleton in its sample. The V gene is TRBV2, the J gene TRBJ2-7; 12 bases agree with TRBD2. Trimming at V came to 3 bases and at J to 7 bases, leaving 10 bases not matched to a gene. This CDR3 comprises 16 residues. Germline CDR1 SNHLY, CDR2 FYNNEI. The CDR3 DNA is TGTGCCAGCAGTGATATGGGGGGACTAGCGGGTTCGGAGCAGTACTTC. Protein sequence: CASSDMGGLAGSEQYF.

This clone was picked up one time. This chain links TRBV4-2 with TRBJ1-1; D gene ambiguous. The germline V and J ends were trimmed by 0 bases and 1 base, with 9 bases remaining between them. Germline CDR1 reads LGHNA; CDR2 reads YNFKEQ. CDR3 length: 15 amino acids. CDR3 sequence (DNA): TGTGCCAGCAGCCAAGAGGCCACTTCGAACACTGAAGCTTTCTTT. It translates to CASSQEATSNTEAFF.

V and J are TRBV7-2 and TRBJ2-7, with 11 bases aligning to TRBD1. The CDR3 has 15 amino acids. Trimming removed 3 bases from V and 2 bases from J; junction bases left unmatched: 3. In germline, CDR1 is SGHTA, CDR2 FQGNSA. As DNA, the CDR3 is TGTGCCAGCAGCTTCCCGGGACAGGGGGCCTACGAGCAGTACTTC. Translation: CASSFPGQGAYEQYF.

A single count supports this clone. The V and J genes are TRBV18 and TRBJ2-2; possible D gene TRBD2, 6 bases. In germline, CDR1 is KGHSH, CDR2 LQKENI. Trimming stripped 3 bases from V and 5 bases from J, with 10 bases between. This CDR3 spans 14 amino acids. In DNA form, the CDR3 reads TGTGCCAGCTCACCCGGGAGCGATACCGGGGAGCTGTTTTTT. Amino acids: CASSPGSDTGELFF.

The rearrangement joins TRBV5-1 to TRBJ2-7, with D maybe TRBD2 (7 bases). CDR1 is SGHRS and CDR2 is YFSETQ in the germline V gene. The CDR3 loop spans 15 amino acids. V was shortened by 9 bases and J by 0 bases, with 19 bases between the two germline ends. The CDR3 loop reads CATREQGGGSYEQYF. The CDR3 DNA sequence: TGCGCCACCCGTGAACAGGGAGGGGGCTCCTACGAGCAGTACTTC. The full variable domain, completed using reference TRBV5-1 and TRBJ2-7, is KAGVTQTPRYLIKTRGQQVTLSCSPISGHRSVSWYQQTPGQGLQFLFEYFSETQRNKGNFPGRFSGRQFSNSRSEMNVSTLELGDSALYLCATREQGGGSYEQYFGPGTRLTVT.

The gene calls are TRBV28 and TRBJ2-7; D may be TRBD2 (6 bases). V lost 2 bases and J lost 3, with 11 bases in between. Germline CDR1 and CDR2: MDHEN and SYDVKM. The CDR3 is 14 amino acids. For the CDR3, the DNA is TGTGCCAGCAGTTTAACGGGGGAGGTCTACGAGCAGTACTTC. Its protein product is CASSLTGEVYEQYF. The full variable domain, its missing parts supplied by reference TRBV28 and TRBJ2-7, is DVKVTQSSRYLVKRTGEKVFLECVQDMDHENMFWYRQDPGLGLRLIYFSYDVKMKEKGDIPEGYSVSREKKERFSLILESASTNQTSMYLCASSLTGEVYEQYFGPGTRLTVT.

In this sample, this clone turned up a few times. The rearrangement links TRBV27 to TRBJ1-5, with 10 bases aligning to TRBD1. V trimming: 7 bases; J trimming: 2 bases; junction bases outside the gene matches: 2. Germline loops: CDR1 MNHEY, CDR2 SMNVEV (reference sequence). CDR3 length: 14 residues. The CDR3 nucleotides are TGTGCCAGCACAGGACAGGGGGGCAATCAGCCCCAGCATTTT. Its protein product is CASTGQGGNQPQHF.

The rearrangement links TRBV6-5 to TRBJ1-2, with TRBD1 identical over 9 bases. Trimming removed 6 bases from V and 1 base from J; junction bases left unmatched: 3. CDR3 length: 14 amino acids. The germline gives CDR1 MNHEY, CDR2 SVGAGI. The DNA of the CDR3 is TGTGCCAGCAGACCGGGACAGGGTAACTATGGCTACACCTTC. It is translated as CASRPGQGNYGYTF.

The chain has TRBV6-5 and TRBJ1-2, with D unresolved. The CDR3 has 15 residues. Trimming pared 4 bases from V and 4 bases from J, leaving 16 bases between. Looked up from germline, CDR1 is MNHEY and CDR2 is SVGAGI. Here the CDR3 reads CASSFLPVRGYGYTF. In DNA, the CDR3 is TGTGCCAGCAGTTTCCTCCCCGTCCGGGGCTATGGCTACACCTTC.

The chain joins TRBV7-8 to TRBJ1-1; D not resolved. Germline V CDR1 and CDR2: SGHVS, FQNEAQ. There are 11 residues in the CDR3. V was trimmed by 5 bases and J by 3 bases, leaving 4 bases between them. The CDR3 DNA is TGTGCCAGCAGCCCGCACACTGAAGCTTTCTTT. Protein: CASSPHTEAFF. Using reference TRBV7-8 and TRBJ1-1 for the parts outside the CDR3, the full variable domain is GAGVSQSPRYKVAKRGQDVALRCDPISGHVSLFWYQQALGQGPEFLTYFQNEAQLDKSGLPSDRFFAERPEGSVSTLKIQRTQQEDSAVYLCASSPHTEAFFGQGTRLTVV.

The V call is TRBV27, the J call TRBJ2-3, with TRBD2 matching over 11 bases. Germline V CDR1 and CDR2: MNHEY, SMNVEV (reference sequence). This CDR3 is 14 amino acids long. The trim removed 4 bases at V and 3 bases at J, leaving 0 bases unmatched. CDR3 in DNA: TGTGCCAGCAGTTCTAGCGGGAGGACAGATACGCAGTATTTT. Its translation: CASSSSGRTDTQYF.

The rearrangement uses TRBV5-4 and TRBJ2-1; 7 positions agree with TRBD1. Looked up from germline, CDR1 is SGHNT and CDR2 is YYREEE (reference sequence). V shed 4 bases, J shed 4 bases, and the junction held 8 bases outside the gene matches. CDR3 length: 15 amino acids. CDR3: CASSIPGQNYNEQFF. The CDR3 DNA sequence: TGTGCCAGCAGCATACCGGGACAGAATTACAATGAGCAGTTCTTC. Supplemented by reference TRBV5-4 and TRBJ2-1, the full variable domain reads ETGVTQSPTHLIKTRGQQVTLRCSSQSGHNTVSWYQQALGQGPQFIFQYYREEENGRGNFPPRFSGLQFPNYSSELNVNALELDDSALYLCASSIPGQNYNEQFFGPGTRLTVL.

The CDR3 here is CSGRTEGGSEAFF. The CDR3 region has the DNA TGCAGCGGCAGGACTGAGGGAGGCTCTGAAGCTTTCTTT. The rearrangement links TRBV29-1 to TRBJ1-1, with D unresolved. This CDR3 is built from 13 residues. Germline V lookup: CDR1 SQVTM, CDR2 ANQGSEA. Trimming removed 7 bases at V and 6 bases at J, with 18 bases between. The variable domain in full, completed from reference TRBV29-1 and TRBJ1-1, reads SAVISQKPSRDICQRGTSLTIQCQVDSQVTMMFWYRQQPGQSLTLIATANQGSEATYESGFVIDKFPISRPNLTFSTLTVSNMSPEDSSIYLCSGRTEGGSEAFFGQGTRLTVV.

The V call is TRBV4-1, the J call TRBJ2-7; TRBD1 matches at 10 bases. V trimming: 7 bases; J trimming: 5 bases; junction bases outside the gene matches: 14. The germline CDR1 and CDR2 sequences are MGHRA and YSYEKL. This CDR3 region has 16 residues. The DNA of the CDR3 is TGCGCCAGCAACAAGGAAACGGGACAGGGGTTGGACGAGCAGTACTTC. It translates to CASNKETGQGLDEQYF.

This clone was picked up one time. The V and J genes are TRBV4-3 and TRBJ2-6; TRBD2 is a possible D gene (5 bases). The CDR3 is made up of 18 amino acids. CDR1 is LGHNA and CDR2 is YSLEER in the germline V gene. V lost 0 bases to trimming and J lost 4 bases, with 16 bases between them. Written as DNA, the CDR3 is TGCGCCAGCAGCCAAGATTTATCGGGGTTTACCGGGGCCAACGTCCTGACTTTC. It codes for CASSQDLSGFTGANVLTF.

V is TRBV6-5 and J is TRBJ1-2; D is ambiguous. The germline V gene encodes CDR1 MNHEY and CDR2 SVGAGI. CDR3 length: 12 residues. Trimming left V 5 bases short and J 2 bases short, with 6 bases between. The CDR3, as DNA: TGTGCCAGCAGTCAACCAAACTATGGCTACACCTTC. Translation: CASSQPNYGYTF.

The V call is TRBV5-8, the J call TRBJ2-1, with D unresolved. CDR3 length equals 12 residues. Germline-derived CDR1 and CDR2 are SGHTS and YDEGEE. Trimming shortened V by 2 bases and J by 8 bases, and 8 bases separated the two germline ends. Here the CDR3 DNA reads TGTGCCAGCAGCTTCGTTAGTGATGAGCAGTTCTTC. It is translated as CASSFVSDEQFF.

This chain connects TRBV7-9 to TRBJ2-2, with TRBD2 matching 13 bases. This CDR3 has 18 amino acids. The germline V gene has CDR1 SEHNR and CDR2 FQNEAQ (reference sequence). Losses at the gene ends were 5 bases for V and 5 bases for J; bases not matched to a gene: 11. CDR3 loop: CASSPARTSGRGTGELFF. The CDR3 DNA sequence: TGTGCCAGCAGCCCCGCACGGACTAGCGGGAGAGGTACCGGGGAGCTGTTTTTT.

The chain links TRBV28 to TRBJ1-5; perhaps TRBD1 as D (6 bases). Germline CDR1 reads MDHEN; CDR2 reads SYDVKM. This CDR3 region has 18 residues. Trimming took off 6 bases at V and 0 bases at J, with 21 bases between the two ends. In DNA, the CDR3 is TGTGCCAGCAGCAGATACAGGGTGGGGGGGAATAGCAATCAGCCCCAGCATTTT. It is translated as CASSRYRVGGNSNQPQHF.

The CDR3 region has the DNA TGTGCCTGGAGTGAGGGCGCGGTCCCCTATGGCTACACCTTC. Residues: CAWSEGAVPYGYTF. The genes are TRBV30 and TRBJ1-2, with D uncertain. The CDR3 spans 14 residues. Looked up from germline, CDR1 is GTSNPN and CDR2 is SVGIG (reference sequence). V lost 1 base, J lost 4 bases, and 13 bases lay in between. Based on the CDR3 plus reference TRBV30 and TRBJ1-2, the full variable domain is SQTIHQWPATLVQPVGSPLSLECTVEGTSNPNLYWYRQAAGRGLQLLFYSVGIGQISSEVPQNLSASRPQDRQFILSSKKLLLSDSGFYLCAWSEGAVPYGYTFGSGTRLTVV.

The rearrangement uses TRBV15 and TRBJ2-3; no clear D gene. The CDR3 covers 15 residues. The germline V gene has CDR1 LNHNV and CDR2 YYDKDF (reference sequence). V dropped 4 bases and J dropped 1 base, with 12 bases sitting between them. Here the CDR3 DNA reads TGTGCCACCAGCAAAGGGTTTGGGGGCACAGATACGCAGTATTTT. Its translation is CATSKGFGGTDTQYF.

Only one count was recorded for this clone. The CDR3 coding sequence is TGTGCCAGTACCCCGGGCCCAGAAGGGTCCTACGAGCAGTACTTC. It encodes CASTPGPEGSYEQYF. The rearrangement links TRBV19 to TRBJ2-7; D not certain. Germline CDR1 LNHDA, CDR2 SQIVND (reference sequence). The V end lost 7 bases, the J end lost 1 base, and 17 bases lay between the germline ends. There are 15 residues in the CDR3.